The T cell receptor beta chain under discussion was sequenced for a study of radiation and T cells in renal cell carcinoma (TCRdb year 2020). About the full investigation: Samples were obtained from a clinical trial, in which 15 Gy stereotactic body radiation therapy was delivered to primary renal cell carcinomas and nephrectomy was performed 4 weeks later. In total, about 50 samples underwent TCR beta sequencing: 25 or so tumors plus 27 peripheral blood samples. In the 40 to 60 samples combined, 4 million to 5 million unique CDR3 nucleotide sequences were found, encoding about 2.7 million unique CDR3 amino acid sequences. Results and caveats for the whole study, not just this receptor: Tracking of blood repertoire dynamics stopped at three to five weeks after treatment, with no follow-up past that point. Because pretreatment tumor biopsies were not available, the baseline intratumoral presence of clonotypes could not be determined. With a single-armed trial design, the study had no way to address how radiation dose or scheduling affects the TCR repertoire. In blood, the top tumor clonotypes increased from baseline to 2 weeks after radiation and then shrank by 4 weeks, which suggests a temporary expansion of tumor-resident clones.

CDR3 length: 15 amino acids, cysteine to phenylalanine. CDR3 DNA is the only sequence kept; it has 45 bases, read in frame from the first base. A distance of 14 bases separates the germline ends of V and J, which lose 1 base and 5 bases respectively. CDR1 and CDR2, looked up from the germline V gene (reference sequence), are SEHNR and FQNEAQ. With regard to this clone: Its specific antigen is unknown. Base qualities were left out, and no much larger clone turns up one base away.

Interpreted using the paper, the time point label stands for: blood 2 weeks post-SBRT. Sample treatment or condition, as interpreted from the label and publication: 15 Gy SBRT to primary tumor, nephrectomy 4 weeks later. Serial peripheral blood from radiation-treated patients was sampled at baseline, 2 weeks and 4 weeks after SBRT to track tumor-enriched clonotypes. Every patient had renal cell carcinoma of clear cell pathology. The QIAamp DNA Blood Mini Kit (Qiagen) was used to prepare genomic DNA for TCR sequencing. Samples were included in the analyses only if all quality control checks were passed. Following the manufacturer's recommendations, the immunoSEQ kit was used to generate TCR beta libraries from genomic DNA. To prepare the libraries, a first multiplex PCR with proprietary primers was run, followed by a second PCR that added unique barcodes, and a bead cleanup was done after each round. A positive control reaction and a negative control reaction, both provided in the kit, were run with every batch of samples. The final libraries were assessed on an Agilent 4200 TapeStation D1000 ScreenTape, pooled by volume, and quantified by qPCR. An Illumina NextSeq500 fitted with a MidOutput 150-cycle cartridge performed the sequencing, running 156 Read1 cycles and 15 Index1 cycles with the kit's custom primers. The pooled library was loaded at roughly 1 pM, and approximately 18% PhiX control was spiked in. As for the authors' bioinformatics: Vendor-processed data were analyzed in R, with a clonotype defined as all T cells sharing the same CDR3 nucleotide sequence. In the clone abundance analyses, frequencies in each sample were normalized to that sample's 10,000 most abundant clones. Public T cell clones, averaging fewer than five per sample, were removed before analysis. An abundance difference of at least 32-fold between compartments was the criterion for calling clonotypes tumor-enriched or baseline blood-enriched. A beta-binomial differential abundance model was used to identify clonotypes that expanded or contracted between blood time points. Similarity between tumor and blood repertoires was quantified using the Baroni-Urbani and Buser coefficient, and groups were compared with two-tailed Wilcoxon tests in R. Entries here come from immuneACCESS through TCRdb and include only in-frame sequences with V and J called. Some clones fail to appear in such tables; in the studies checked, an unresolved V gene covers under half of the shortfall, and the cause of the remainder is unknown. V, J and clone size were drawn from that table, and D and trimming were deduced from the DNA. For this sample the table gives 100,000 to 150,000 clones, of which 88% were detected only once. The top ten clones comprise more than 5% of the sample.

The chain couples TRBV7-9 to TRBJ2-5, with TRBD1 as a weak D call on 5 bases. Sample: blood, taken from a patient whose treatment included radiotherapy and nephrectomy. The receptor was derived from a woman aged 65 to 85 with renal cell carcinoma. The DNA sequence is given as TGTGCCAGCAGCTTAGTCCAGGGATCGTCGGAGACCCAGTACTTC. Its product reads: CASSLVQGSSETQYF.